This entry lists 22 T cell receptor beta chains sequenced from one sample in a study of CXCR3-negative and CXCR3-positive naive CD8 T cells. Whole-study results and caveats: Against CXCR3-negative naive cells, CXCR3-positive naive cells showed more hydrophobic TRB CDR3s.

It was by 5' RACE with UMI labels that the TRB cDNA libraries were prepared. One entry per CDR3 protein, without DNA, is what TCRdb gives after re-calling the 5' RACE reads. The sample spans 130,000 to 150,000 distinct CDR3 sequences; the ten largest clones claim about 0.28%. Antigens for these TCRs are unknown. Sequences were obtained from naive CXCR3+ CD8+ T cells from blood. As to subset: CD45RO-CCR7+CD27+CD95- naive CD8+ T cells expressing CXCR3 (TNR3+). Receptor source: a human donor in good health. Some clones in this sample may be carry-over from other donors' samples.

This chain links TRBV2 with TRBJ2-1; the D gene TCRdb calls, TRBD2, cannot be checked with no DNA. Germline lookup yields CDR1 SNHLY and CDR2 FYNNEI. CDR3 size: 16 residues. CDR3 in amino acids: CASSVSGSSSYNEQFF.

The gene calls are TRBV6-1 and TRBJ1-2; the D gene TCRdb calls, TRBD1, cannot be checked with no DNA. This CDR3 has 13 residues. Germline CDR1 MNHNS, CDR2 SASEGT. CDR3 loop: CASPGHRNYGYTF.

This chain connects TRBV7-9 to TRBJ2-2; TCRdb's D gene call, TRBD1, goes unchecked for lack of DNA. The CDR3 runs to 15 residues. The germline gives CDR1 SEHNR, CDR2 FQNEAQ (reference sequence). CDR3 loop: CATAGASAGTGELFF.

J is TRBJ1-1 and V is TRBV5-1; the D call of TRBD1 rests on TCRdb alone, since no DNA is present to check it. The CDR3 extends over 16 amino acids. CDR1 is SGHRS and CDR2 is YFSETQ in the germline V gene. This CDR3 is CASSRAPGEVYTEAFF.

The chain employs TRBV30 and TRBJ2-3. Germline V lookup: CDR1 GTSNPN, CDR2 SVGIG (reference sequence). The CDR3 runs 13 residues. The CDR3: CAWSVWSYDTQYF.

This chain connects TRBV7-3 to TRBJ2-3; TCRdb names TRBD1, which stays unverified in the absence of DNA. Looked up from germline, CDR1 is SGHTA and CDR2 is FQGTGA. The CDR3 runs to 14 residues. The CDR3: CASSLRGRADTQYF. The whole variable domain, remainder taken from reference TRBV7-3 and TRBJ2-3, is GAGVSQTPSNKVTEKGKYVELRCDPISGHTALYWYRQSLGQGPEFLIYFQGTGAADDSGLPNDRFFAVRPEGSVSTLKIQRTERGDSAVYLCASSLRGRADTQYFGPGTRLTVL.

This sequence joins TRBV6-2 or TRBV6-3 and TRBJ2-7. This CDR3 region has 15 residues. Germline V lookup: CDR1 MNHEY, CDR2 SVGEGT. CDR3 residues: CASSYDPGRTYEQYF.

Here the CDR3 reads CASSGGRIYGYTF. This chain links TRBV9 with TRBJ1-2; TCRdb's D call of TRBD1 is untestable without DNA. The germline V gene encodes CDR1 SGDLS and CDR2 YYNGEE. CDR3 length: 13 residues.

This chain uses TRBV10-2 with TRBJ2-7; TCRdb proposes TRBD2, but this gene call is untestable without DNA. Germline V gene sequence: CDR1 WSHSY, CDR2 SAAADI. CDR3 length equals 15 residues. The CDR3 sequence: CASSGRLADPWEQYF.

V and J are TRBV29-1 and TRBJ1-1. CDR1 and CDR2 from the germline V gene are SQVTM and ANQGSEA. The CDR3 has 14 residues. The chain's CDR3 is CSVWGPGGNVEAFF.

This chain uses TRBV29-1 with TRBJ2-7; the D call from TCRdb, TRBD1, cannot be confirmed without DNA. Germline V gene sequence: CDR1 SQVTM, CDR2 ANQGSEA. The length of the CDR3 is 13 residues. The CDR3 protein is CSAMTGWSYEQYF.

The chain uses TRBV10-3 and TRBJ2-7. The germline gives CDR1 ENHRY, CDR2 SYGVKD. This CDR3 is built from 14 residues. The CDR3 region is CAVGDPGTSYEQYF.

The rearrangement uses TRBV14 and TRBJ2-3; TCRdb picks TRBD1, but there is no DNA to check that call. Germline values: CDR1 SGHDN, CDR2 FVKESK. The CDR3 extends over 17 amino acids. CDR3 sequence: CASSQALTRVGTDTQYF.

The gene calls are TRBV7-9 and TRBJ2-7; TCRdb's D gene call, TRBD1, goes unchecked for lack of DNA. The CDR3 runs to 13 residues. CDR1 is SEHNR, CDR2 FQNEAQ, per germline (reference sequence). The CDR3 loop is CASNSPPAYEQYF. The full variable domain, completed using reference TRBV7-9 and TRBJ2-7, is DTGVSQNPRHKITKRGQNVTFRCDPISEHNRLYWYRQTLGQGPEFLTYFQNEAQLEKSRLLSDRFSAERPKGSFSTLEIQRTEQGDSAMYLCASNSPPAYEQYFGPGTRLTVT.

The CDR3 here is CASSRDRDSNEQFF. J is TRBJ2-1 and V is TRBV27; there is no DNA to check the TCRdb D call of TRBD1. CDR1 is MNHEY and CDR2 is SMNVEV in the germline V gene (reference sequence). This CDR3 comprises 14 residues.

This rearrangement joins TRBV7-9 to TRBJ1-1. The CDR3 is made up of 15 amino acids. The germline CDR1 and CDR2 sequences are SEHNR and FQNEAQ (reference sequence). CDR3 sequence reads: CASSSRGGGNTEAFF.

The chain's CDR3 is CASSLGSFSYEQYF. The chain combines TRBV12-3 or TRBV12-4 with TRBJ2-7. CDR3 length: 14 amino acids.

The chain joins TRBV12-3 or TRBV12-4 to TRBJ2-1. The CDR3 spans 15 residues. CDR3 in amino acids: CASSERTSSYNEQFF.

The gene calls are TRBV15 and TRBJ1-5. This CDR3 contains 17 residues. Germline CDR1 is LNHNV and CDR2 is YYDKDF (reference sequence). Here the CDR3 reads CATSRDGDGRHNQPQHF.

The CDR3 loop is CSARVGGSVYNEQFF. The gene calls are TRBV20-1 and TRBJ2-1. The CDR3 totals 15 residues. From germline, CDR1 is DFQATT and CDR2 SNEGSKA (reference sequence).

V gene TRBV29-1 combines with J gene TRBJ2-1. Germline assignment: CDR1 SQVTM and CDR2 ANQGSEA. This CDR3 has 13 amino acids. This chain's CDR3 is CSVVTASYNEQFF.

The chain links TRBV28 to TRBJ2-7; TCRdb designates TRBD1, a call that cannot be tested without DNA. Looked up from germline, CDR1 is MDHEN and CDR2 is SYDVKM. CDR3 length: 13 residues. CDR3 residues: CASKGHSGYEQYF.